A single T cell receptor beta chain is shown here with its context. The CDR3 is made up of 14 amino acids. CDR1 is SEHNR and CDR2 is FQNEAQ in the germline V gene (reference sequence). V lost 5 bases to trimming and J lost 0 bases, with 11 bases between them. The table came from immunoSEQ multiplex PCR; TCRdb's copy has only in-frame clones and leaves some out. This table has 150,000 to 200,000 clones, roughly 86% appearing once. The sample is drawn from a study of blood T cell repertoires in COVID-19. The chain recombines TRBV7-9 with TRBJ2-7; D ambiguous. The clonotype comes from a man between 70 and 80 years old with acute or convalescent COVID-19. Sample: peripheral blood. The CDR3 region has the DNA TGTGCCAGCAGCCCCCCGGGTTACTCCTACGAGCAGTACTTC. This encodes CASSPPGYSYEQYF.